The rows below give T cell receptor beta chains drawn from one sample of a study of shared clonotypes between healthy human individuals. Sequencing used immunoSEQ multiplex PCR; TCRdb keeps in-frame clones, though not all of them. In the table there are approximately 980,000 clones, approximately 76% of which are singletons. Sequencing was performed on memory CD4+ T cells sorted from blood. Source of these receptors: a man in his late teens or twenties in good health. CDR3s include the opening cysteine and the closing phenylalanine or tryptophan. The D gene is left open where the match is weak. A row's size may be missing; if present it is once, few, many or a size class.

TGTGCCAGTAGCCCGGGGGACTATAATTCACCCCTCCACTTT | CASSPGDYNSPLHF | TRBJ1-6 | TRBV19 | NA | NA
TGCAGTGCCCTTCGCTTGGGAACCCAGTACTTC | CSALRLGTQYF | TRBJ2-5 | TRBV20-1 | NA | few
TGCAGCGTAGGTGGGACAGGGGATCGGGATCAGCCCCAGCATTTT | CSVGGTGDRDQPQHF | TRBJ1-5 | TRBV29-1 | TRBD1 | few
TGTGCCAGCAGCCAAAGTGGGGTGAACACCGGGGAGCTGTTTTTT | CASSQSGVNTGELFF | TRBJ2-2 | TRBV11-3 | NA | few
TGTGCCACGTCCAGGGTTGAGACCCAGTACTTC | CATSRVETQYF | TRBJ2-5 | TRBV28 | NA | NA
TGTGCCAGCAGCGCCGACAGGGGACGCGGTAGTATTGGTACGCAGTATTTT | CASSADRGRGSIGTQYF | TRBJ2-3 | TRBV11-3 | TRBD1 | NA
TGCGCCAGCAGGCATCCGGGACAGGGAGATAATTCACCCCTCCACTTT | CASRHPGQGDNSPLHF | TRBJ1-6 | TRBV4-1 | TRBD1 | NA
TGTGCCAGCAGCCCAAGACTAGCGGGCGAGCAGTACTTC | CASSPRLAGEQYF | TRBJ2-7 | TRBV7-2 | TRBD2 | many
TGTGCCAGCAGCGCGGACAGGTGGTCCTACGAGCAGTACTTC | CASSADRWSYEQYF | TRBJ2-7 | TRBV5-4 | TRBD1 | NA
TGCAGCGCCACAAGCGGGGGGGCTGGAGATACGCAGTATTTT | CSATSGGAGDTQYF | TRBJ2-3 | TRBV29-1 | TRBD2 | NA
TGCGCCAGCAGCCCCCCCGCAGATACGCAGTATTTT | CASSPPADTQYF | TRBJ2-3 | TRBV5-1 | NA | NA
TGTGCCTGGAGTGTACGGGGAGTCCACCGCGAGCAGTACTTC | CAWSVRGVHREQYF | TRBJ2-7 | TRBV30 | NA | NA
TGCGCCAGCAGAAACCGGGATCCTAATGAAAAACTGTTTTTT | CASRNRDPNEKLFF | TRBJ1-4 | TRBV5-1 | NA | NA
TGTGCCAGCAGCTTAGTTTTCGGTGGCCAAACTAGGAACGAGCAGTACTTC | CASSLVFGGQTRNEQYF | TRBJ2-7 | TRBV7-8 | NA | NA
TGTGCCAGCAGTTTTAACCGGAGGCTCTCCTACGAGCAGTACTTC | CASSFNRRLSYEQYF | TRBJ2-7 | TRBV27 | NA | NA
TGTGCCTGGAGTCAGTACTACCGTAACACCGGGGAGCTGTTTTTT | CAWSQYYRNTGELFF | TRBJ2-2 | TRBV30 | NA | NA
TGTGCCAGCAGGCGGGATGTAAACATGAGAACTGAAGCTTTCTTT | CASRRDVNMRTEAFF | TRBJ1-1 | TRBV27 | NA | NA
TGCGCCAGCAGTGAGTCGAGCGATGAGCAGTTCTTC | CASSESSDEQFF | TRBJ2-1 | TRBV10-1 | NA | NA
TGTGCCAGCAGTGAAGGGGACACCCCTAATGAAAAACTGTTTTTT | CASSEGDTPNEKLFF | TRBJ1-4 | TRBV6-1 | NA | NA
TGCGCCAGCAGCCAAGATCGCCTCGGGGAGCTGTTTTTT | CASSQDRLGELFF | TRBJ2-2 | TRBV4-1 | NA | NA
TGTGCCAGTAGCCCAGGCGGGACTAACACTGAAGCTTTCTTT | CASSPGGTNTEAFF | TRBJ1-1 | TRBV11-3 | NA | NA
TGTGCCAGAAGCGGGCGGACAGGGGAAAACTCTGGGGCCAACGTCCTGACTTTC | CARSGRTGENSGANVLTF | TRBJ2-6 | TRBV7-5 | NA | NA
TGTGCCAGCAGTCCCCGACAGGGGGCTAAGCCCTACGAGCAGTACTTC | CASSPRQGAKPYEQYF | TRBJ2-7 | TRBV28 | TRBD1 | NA
TGTGCCAGCAGCTTAGGCGGGGGCGTCTCCTACGAGCAGTACTTC | CASSLGGGVSYEQYF | TRBJ2-7 | TRBV13 | NA | few
TGCGCCAGCAGTGGATTAGGAGGCGAGCAGTACTTC | CASSGLGGEQYF | TRBJ2-7 | TRBV10-1 | NA | NA
TGTGCCACCAGCAAGGTCCGAGAGGGCAATGAGCAGTTCTTC | CATSKVREGNEQFF | TRBJ2-1 | TRBV15 | NA | few
TGCCGCGACGGGGTCACTGAAGCTTTCTTT | CRDGVTEAFF | TRBJ1-1 | TRBV20-1 | NA | NA
TGTGCCAGCAGTTCGGGGCAGTCCCCCTACGAGCAGTACTTC | CASSSGQSPYEQYF | TRBJ2-7 | TRBV28 | NA | once
TGTGCCAGCTCACCACAGGGTGGTGGCGGAGAGACCCAGTACTTC | CASSPQGGGGETQYF | TRBJ2-5 | TRBV18 | NA | NA
TGTGCCAGCAGCTCAACGTTGGCGGGTCAGTACGAGCAGTACTTC | CASSSTLAGQYEQYF | TRBJ2-7 | TRBV11-2 | NA | NA
TGTGCCTGGAGTGGGGGGGCGATAGGTGAAAAACTGTTTTTT | CAWSGGAIGEKLFF | TRBJ1-4 | TRBV30 | NA | NA
TGCAGCGTCGGACAGGGGGGCGAGCAGTACTTC | CSVGQGGEQYF | TRBJ2-7 | TRBV29-1 | TRBD1 | once
TGCGCCAGCAGCCATGGACTGGGACAGGGAGTAGGAAACACCATATATTTT | CASSHGLGQGVGNTIYF | TRBJ1-3 | TRBV4-3 | TRBD1 | NA
TGCGCCAGCAGCTTGGGGCTAGCGGGAGGGCAAGAGACCCAGTACTTC | CASSLGLAGGQETQYF | TRBJ2-5 | TRBV5-1 | TRBD2 | NA
TGTGCCAGCAGCTTCGGGGGAGAAAAACTGTTTTTT | CASSFGGEKLFF | TRBJ1-4 | TRBV7-2 | NA | NA
TGTGCCAGTACCTCGACTAGCGGGGGGTTTTACAATGAGCAGTTCTTC | CASTSTSGGFYNEQFF | TRBJ2-1 | TRBV19 | TRBD2 | NA
TGTGCCAGCAGCCCCGGTCTAGCGGAGACAAGACGAGAGCAGTTCTTC | CASSPGLAETRREQFF | TRBJ2-1 | TRBV7-9 | TRBD2 | NA
TGCAGCGTTGAGGCAACGGGACAGGGTCAATGTAATGAAAAACTGTTTTTT | CSVEATGQGQCNEKLFF | TRBJ1-4 | TRBV29-1 | TRBD1 | NA
TGTGCCAGCTCACCAAATCAACTCTCTGGAAACACCATATATTTT | CASSPNQLSGNTIYF | TRBJ1-3 | TRBV18 | NA | NA
TGTGCCAGCAGTCCCGGGACAGTTGGGAAACTGTTTTTT | CASSPGTVGKLFF | TRBJ1-4 | TRBV28 | TRBD1 | NA
TGTGCCAGCACACAGGGGAATTCACCCCTCCACTTT | CASTQGNSPLHF | TRBJ1-6 | TRBV11-2 | TRBD1 | few
TGTGCCAGAAGCTTGGGCAGCTATAGCAATCAGCCCCAGCATTTT | CARSLGSYSNQPQHF | TRBJ1-5 | TRBV5-3 | NA | NA
TGTGCCAGCTCACCAAAAATACAAACGACAGAAAATTCACCCCTCCACTTT | CASSPKIQTTENSPLHF | TRBJ1-6 | TRBV18 | NA | once
TGTGCCAGCTCCGGGGAAAGCACAGATACGCAGTATTTT | CASSGESTDTQYF | TRBJ2-3 | TRBV5-6 | NA | NA
TGTGCCTGGAGTGCCACTAGCAGCGGGGAGCTGTTTTTT | CAWSATSSGELFF | TRBJ2-2 | TRBV30 | NA | NA
TGCGCCAGCAGCTTTATGCCCGGGACAGGGAACCAGCCCCAGCATTTT | CASSFMPGTGNQPQHF | TRBJ1-5 | TRBV5-1 | TRBD1 | NA